Presented here are 24 T cell receptor beta chains from one specimen sequenced in a study of PD-1 blockade in classical Hodgkin lymphoma. The table came from immunoSEQ multiplex PCR; TCRdb's copy has only in-frame clones and leaves some out. The sample contains around 31,000 clones, about 85% of which appear only once. Every patient relapsed after autologous stem cell transplantation, and brentuximab vedotin exposure varied. Magnetic negative selection of thawed PBMCs was the method by which CD4+ T cells were purified. The sequencing here drew on CD4+ T cells from blood, taken at baseline. Every receptor here comes from a human donor with classical Hodgkin lymphoma.

The chain combines TRBV5-1 with TRBJ1-1; TRBD1 might be the D (5 bases). CDR3 size: 14 residues. The germline gives CDR1 SGHRS, CDR2 YFSETQ. V lost 0 bases, J lost 7 bases, and 13 bases lay in between. The CDR3 bases are TGCGCCAGCAGCTTGGAACGAGGGGCCTTTGAAGCTTTCTTT. This sequence encodes CASSLERGAFEAFF.

This clone has more than one count but fewer than ten. As DNA, the CDR3 is TGCGCCAGCAGCTTCGACAGAGCCAACACTGAAGCTTTCTTT. It is translated as CASSFDRANTEAFF. V and J are TRBV5-1 and TRBJ1-1; the D gene is possibly TRBD1 (5 bases). Germline CDR1 and CDR2: SGHRS and YFSETQ. There are 14 residues in the CDR3. V shed 2 bases and J shed 2 bases, with 10 bases lying between them.

The chain is built from TRBV2 and TRBJ2-2, with TRBD1 matching over 10 bases. CDR1 is SNHLY, CDR2 FYNNEI, per germline. The CDR3 covers 15 residues. The V gene end was trimmed by 7 bases and the J gene end by 5 bases; junction bases not matched to a gene: 7. The chain's CDR3 is CASNPGQGRTGELFF. For the CDR3, the DNA is TGTGCCAGCAACCCGGGACAGGGGAGGACCGGGGAGCTGTTTTTT.

This rearrangement joins TRBV5-6 to TRBJ1-4; 7 bases match TRBD1. V lost 5 bases, J lost 2 bases, and 12 bases stayed unmatched. The length of the CDR3 is 17 residues. Germline values: CDR1 SGHDT, CDR2 YYEEEE. The CDR3 spells CASSLKGASRTNEKLFF. The CDR3 nucleotides read TGTGCCAGCAGTCTAAAGGGGGCGAGTCGCACTAATGAAAAACTGTTTTTT.

The gene calls are TRBV2 and TRBJ2-3; D may be TRBD1 (5 bases). This CDR3 contains 13 residues. Trimming shortened V by 4 bases and J by 3 bases, and 8 bases separated the two germline ends. In germline, CDR1 is SNHLY, CDR2 FYNNEI. Written as DNA, the CDR3 is TGTGCCAGCAGTGCCAGGGCGACAGATACGCAGTATTTT. Translation gives CASSARATDTQYF.

This clone was picked up a small number of times. V is TRBV29-1 and J is TRBJ1-5; D possibly corresponds to TRBD1 (6 bases). Germline-derived CDR1 and CDR2 are SQVTM and ANQGSEA. This CDR3 region has 14 residues. Trimming stripped 4 bases from V and 4 bases from J, with 14 bases between. The CDR3 coding sequence is TGCAGCGTTGGTATTGGTACAGGGAATCAGCCCCAGCATTTT. Protein: CSVGIGTGNQPQHF.

V and J are TRBV7-9 and TRBJ2-5, with D possibly TRBD2 on 5 matching bases. Germline V CDR1 and CDR2: SEHNR, FQNEAQ (reference sequence). This CDR3 has 13 amino acids. Trimming removed 5 bases at V and 1 base at J, with 8 bases between. The DNA for the CDR3 is TGTGCCAGCAGCCGGACTCTCCAAGAGACCCAGTACTTC. Translating it yields CASSRTLQETQYF.

This chain connects TRBV6-1 to TRBJ2-5; possibly TRBD2 for D (6 bases). In germline, CDR1 is MNHNS, CDR2 SASEGT. Trimming shortened V by 3 bases and J by 4 bases, and 18 bases separated the two germline ends. The CDR3 length is 16 residues. CDR3: CASSDGTPRAGETQYF. CDR3 DNA: TGTGCCAGCAGTGACGGGACTCCGAGGGCGGGAGAGACCCAGTACTTC.

V gene TRBV18 combines with J gene TRBJ2-1; D unclear. CDR1 is KGHSH, CDR2 LQKENI, per germline. V was clipped by 2 bases and J by 8 bases, with 7 bases between them. CDR3 length equals 12 residues. The CDR3 sequence is CASSPTIDEQFF. As DNA, the CDR3 is TGTGCCAGCTCACCAACGATTGATGAGCAGTTCTTC.

This clone was seen more than once but under ten times. The chain recombines TRBV28 with TRBJ1-4; a weak D match, TRBD1 (5 bases). Between the trimmed V and J ends, which lost 5 bases and 8 bases, there was a span of 12 bases. The CDR3 has 13 residues. The V gene's germline CDR1 is MDHEN and CDR2 SYDVKM. Written as DNA, the CDR3 is TGTGCCAGCAGTGGGCAGGGACGGGAAAAACTGTTTTTT. Encoded protein: CASSGQGREKLFF.

The rearrangement joins TRBV7-2 to TRBJ1-1, with 7 bases aligning to TRBD1. The junction had 12 bases not matched to a gene; V was cut back by 1 base and J by 4 bases. The CDR3 runs 17 residues. The germline V gene has CDR1 SGHTA and CDR2 FQGNSA. CDR3 residues: CASSLGAQGRRTTEAFF. The CDR3 DNA reads as TGTGCCAGCAGCTTAGGGGCACAGGGGCGGAGGACCACTGAAGCTTTCTTT.

The V gene is TRBV27, the J gene TRBJ2-7, with D possibly TRBD1 on 6 matching bases. With 4 bases removed from V and 2 bases from J, the gap between germline ends came to 18 bases. The CDR3 extends over 16 amino acids. Germline V gene data show CDR1 as MNHEY and CDR2 as SMNVEV (reference sequence). The CDR3 DNA reads TGTGCCAGCAGTTCCCTTGCAGGGGTCTCTACCTACGAGCAGTACTTC. Translation gives CASSSLAGVSTYEQYF.

The chain recombines TRBV19 with TRBJ2-7; 8 positions match TRBD2. CDR3 length equals 14 residues. Trimming removed 6 bases from V and 0 bases from J; junction bases left unmatched: 4. The germline gives CDR1 LNHDA, CDR2 SQIVND (reference sequence). The CDR3 is CASSPGLASYEQYF. The CDR3 DNA sequence: TGTGCCAGTAGCCCCGGACTAGCCTCCTACGAGCAGTACTTC.

This chain joins TRBV7-2 and TRBJ2-1; 10 positions match TRBD2. CDR1 is SGHTA, CDR2 FQGNSA, per germline. V lost 5 bases to trimming and J lost 4 bases; unmatched junction nucleotides: 8. There are 16 residues in the CDR3. Here the CDR3 DNA reads TGTGCCAGCAGCAAAGACATAGCGGGAGGATACAATGAGCAGTTCTTC. This gives the protein CASSKDIAGGYNEQFF.

This clone was seen once. The chain has TRBV6-1 and TRBJ1-5, with D possibly matching TRBD1 (5 bases). V lost 2 bases and J lost 4, with 6 bases in between. The germline CDR1 and CDR2 sequences are MNHNS and SASEGT. The CDR3 is made up of 13 amino acids. CDR3 loop: CASSERGNQPQHF. The CDR3, as DNA: TGTGCCAGCAGTGAACGGGGGAATCAGCCCCAGCATTTT.

The V and J genes are TRBV28 and TRBJ1-1, with TRBD1 matching over 8 bases. This CDR3 is 16 amino acids long. J lost 0 bases, V lost 6 bases, and 9 bases had no gene match. CDR1 MDHEN and CDR2 SYDVKM come from the germline V gene. Written as DNA, the CDR3 is TGTGCCAGCAGCTGGGACAGGCTTTTCATGAACACTGAAGCTTTCTTT. Amino acids: CASSWDRLFMNTEAFF. Combining the CDR3 with reference TRBV28 and TRBJ1-1 gives the whole variable domain DVKVTQSSRYLVKRTGEKVFLECVQDMDHENMFWYRQDPGLGLRLIYFSYDVKMKEKGDIPEGYSVSREKKERFSLILESASTNQTSMYLCASSWDRLFMNTEAFFGQGTRLTVV.

This clone was recorded only once. The CDR3 DNA reads as TGTGCCAGCAGCTTGGCAGGGGTGCGGACTGAAGCTTTCTTT. Translation gives CASSLAGVRTEAFF. The rearrangement links TRBV5-6 to TRBJ1-1, with TRBD1 as a possible D gene (6 bases). V lost 0 bases to trimming and J lost 5 bases, with 11 bases between them. Germline CDR1 reads SGHDT; CDR2 reads YYEEEE. The CDR3 consists of 14 residues. Full variable domain (rest looked up from reference TRBV5-6 and TRBJ1-1): DAGVTQSPTHLIKTRGQQVTLRCSPKSGHDTVSWYQQALGQGPQFIFQYYEEEERQRGNFPDRFSGHQFPNYSSELNVNALLLGDSALYLCASSLAGVRTEAFFGQGTRLTVV.

This rearrangement joins TRBV2 to TRBJ1-2, with D perhaps TRBD1 (6 bases). V was cut by 3 bases and J by 4 bases, with 12 bases left in between. The CDR3 extends over 14 amino acids. Germline CDR1 and CDR2: SNHLY and FYNNEI. The CDR3 bases are TGTGCCAGCAGTGAGGACGCAGGGGTCTATGGCTACACCTTC. This sequence encodes CASSEDAGVYGYTF. The full variable domain, in which reference TRBV2 and TRBJ1-2 provide the parts outside the CDR3, is EPEVTQTPSHQVTQMGQEVILRCVPISNHLYFYWYRQILGQKVEFLVSFYNNEISEKSEIFDDQFSVERPDGSNFTLKIRSTKLEDSAMYFCASSEDAGVYGYTFGSGTRLTVV.

V and J are TRBV5-1 and TRBJ1-1; possible D gene TRBD1, 6 bases. Germline CDR1 is SGHRS and CDR2 is YFSETQ. CDR3 length equals 14 residues. V was trimmed by 3 bases and J by 0 bases, leaving 9 bases between them. The CDR3 here is CASSSGTLNTEAFF. DNA of the CDR3: TGCGCCAGCAGCTCCGGGACACTGAACACTGAAGCTTTCTTT.

This chain joins TRBV5-1 and TRBJ1-1; D uncertain. Trimming cost V 0 bases and J 5 bases, with 14 bases left between them. The CDR3 is 15 residues long. The germline gives CDR1 SGHRS, CDR2 YFSETQ. The CDR3 reads CASSLGSGSETEAFF. CDR3 sequence (DNA): TGCGCCAGCAGCTTGGGATCGGGGAGTGAAACTGAAGCTTTCTTT. The full variable domain, completed using reference TRBV5-1 and TRBJ1-1, is KAGVTQTPRYLIKTRGQQVTLSCSPISGHRSVSWYQQTPGQGLQFLFEYFSETQRNKGNFPGRFSGRQFSNSRSEMNVSTLELGDSALYLCASSLGSGSETEAFFGQGTRLTVV.

The gene calls are TRBV5-6 and TRBJ2-7; no definite D call. This CDR3 is 16 amino acids long. Germline V lookup: CDR1 SGHDT, CDR2 YYEEEE. V was shortened by 1 base and J by 4 bases, with 18 bases between the two germline ends. The CDR3 DNA reads as TGTGCCAGCAGCTTGTTTGGTAGCCTCTCCCAATACGAGCAGTACTTC. Translated: CASSLFGSLSQYEQYF.

The chain employs TRBV27 and TRBJ2-7; 12 bases agree with TRBD2. CDR1 MNHEY and CDR2 SMNVEV come from the germline V gene (reference sequence). The CDR3 covers 15 residues. V lost 3 bases to trimming and J lost 4 bases; unmatched junction nucleotides: 4. The CDR3 here is CASSFLAGGRYEQYF. In DNA, the CDR3 is TGTGCCAGCAGTTTCCTAGCGGGAGGGAGGTACGAGCAGTACTTC.

The V call is TRBV5-1, the J call TRBJ2-7; D gene uncertain. The CDR3 covers 14 residues. Trimming took 0 bases from V and 2 from J, leaving 9 bases between them. Germline V gives CDR1 SGHRS, CDR2 YFSETQ. This chain's CDR3 is CASSLVVSPYEQYF. In nucleotides, the CDR3 is TGCGCCAGCAGCTTGGTGGTCAGCCCCTACGAGCAGTACTTC.

This chain uses TRBV15 with TRBJ2-3; D is possibly TRBD2 (5 bases). CDR1 LNHNV and CDR2 YYDKDF come from the germline V gene (reference sequence). The CDR3 is 16 amino acids. V dropped 3 bases and J dropped 5 bases, with 18 bases sitting between them. The CDR3 is CATSSPRDRRRDTQYF. The CDR3 DNA reads as TGTGCCACCAGCAGCCCCCGGGATAGGAGGAGAGATACGCAGTATTTT.